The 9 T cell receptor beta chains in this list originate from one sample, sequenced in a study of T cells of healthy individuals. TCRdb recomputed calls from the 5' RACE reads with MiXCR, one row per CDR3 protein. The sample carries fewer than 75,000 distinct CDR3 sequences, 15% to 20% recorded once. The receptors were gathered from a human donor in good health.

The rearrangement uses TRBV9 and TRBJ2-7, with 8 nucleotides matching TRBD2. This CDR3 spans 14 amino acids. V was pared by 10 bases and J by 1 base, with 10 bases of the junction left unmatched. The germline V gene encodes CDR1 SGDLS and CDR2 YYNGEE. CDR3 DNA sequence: TGTGCCGGGAGCGGGGGTCCCCGGTCCTACGAGCAGTACTTC. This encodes CAGSGGPRSYEQYF.

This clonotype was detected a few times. This CDR3 is CASSERRSNTGELFF. In DNA form, the CDR3 reads TGTGCCAGCAGTGAAAGGAGATCGAACACCGGGGAGCTGTTTTTT. This chain links TRBV6-1 with TRBJ2-2; D unresolved. The CDR3 sequence is 15 residues long. With 2 bases removed from V and 0 bases from J, the gap between germline ends came to 7 bases. Germline-derived CDR1 and CDR2 are MNHNS and SASEGT.

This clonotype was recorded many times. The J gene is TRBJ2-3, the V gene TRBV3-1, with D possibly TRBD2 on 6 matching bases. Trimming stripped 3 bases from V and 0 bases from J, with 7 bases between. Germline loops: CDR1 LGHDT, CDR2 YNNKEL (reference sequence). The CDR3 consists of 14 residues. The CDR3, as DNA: TGTGCCAGCAGCCACAGCGGGAGCACAGATACGCAGTATTTT. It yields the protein CASSHSGSTDTQYF.

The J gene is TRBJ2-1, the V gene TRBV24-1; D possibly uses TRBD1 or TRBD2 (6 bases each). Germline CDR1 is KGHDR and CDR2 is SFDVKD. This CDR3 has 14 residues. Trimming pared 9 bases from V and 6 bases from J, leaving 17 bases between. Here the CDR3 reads CATSSGVGGNEQFF. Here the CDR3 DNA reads TGTGCCACCTCTTCAGGGGTCGGGGGCAATGAGCAGTTCTTC.

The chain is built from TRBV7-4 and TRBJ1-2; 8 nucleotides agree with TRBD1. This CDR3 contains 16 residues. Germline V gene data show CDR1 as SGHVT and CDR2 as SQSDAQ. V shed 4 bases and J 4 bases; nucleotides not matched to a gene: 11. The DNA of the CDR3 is TGTGCCAGCAGCTCTCCACGTAGGACAGGGCCCTATGGCTACACCTTC. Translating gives CASSSPRRTGPYGYTF. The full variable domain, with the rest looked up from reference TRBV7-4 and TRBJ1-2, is GAGVSQSPRYKVAKRGRDVALRCDSISGHVTLYWYRQTLGQGSEVLTYSQSDAQRDKSGRPSGRFSAERPERSVSTLKIQRTEQGDSAVYLCASSSPRRTGPYGYTFGSGTRLTVV.

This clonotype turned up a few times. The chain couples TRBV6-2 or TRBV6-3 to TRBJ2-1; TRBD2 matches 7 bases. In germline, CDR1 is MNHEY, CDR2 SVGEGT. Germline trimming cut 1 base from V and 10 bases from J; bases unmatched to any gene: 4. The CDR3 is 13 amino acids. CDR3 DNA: TGTGCCAGCAGTTACTACGAGCGGGACGAGCAGTTCTTC. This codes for CASSYYERDEQFF.

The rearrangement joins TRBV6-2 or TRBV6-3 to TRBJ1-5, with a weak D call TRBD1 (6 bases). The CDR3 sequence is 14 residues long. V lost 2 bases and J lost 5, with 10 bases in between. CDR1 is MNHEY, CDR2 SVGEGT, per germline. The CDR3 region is CASSYHREDQPQHF. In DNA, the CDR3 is TGTGCCAGCAGTTACCACAGGGAGGATCAGCCCCAGCATTTT.

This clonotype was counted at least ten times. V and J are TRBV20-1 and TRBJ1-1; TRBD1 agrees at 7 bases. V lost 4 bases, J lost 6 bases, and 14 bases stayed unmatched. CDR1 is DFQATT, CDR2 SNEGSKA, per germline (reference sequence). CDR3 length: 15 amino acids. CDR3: CSAITGAGVTAEAFF. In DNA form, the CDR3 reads TGCAGTGCTATCACAGGGGCTGGGGTTACCGCTGAAGCTTTCTTT.

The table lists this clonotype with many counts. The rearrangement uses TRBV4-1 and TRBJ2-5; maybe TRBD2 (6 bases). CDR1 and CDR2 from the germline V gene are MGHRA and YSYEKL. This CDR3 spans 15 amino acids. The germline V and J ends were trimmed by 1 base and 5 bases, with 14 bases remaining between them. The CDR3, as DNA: TGCGCCAGCAGCCAAGCAAACGGGAGATACGAGACCCAGTACTTC. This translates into CASSQANGRYETQYF.